The 5 T cell receptor beta chains presented below share a single source sample, sequenced in a study of PD-1 blockade in mismatch repair-deficient tumors. TCRdb's copy holds only in-frame clones and misses some; the assay was immunoSEQ multiplex PCR. The table lists about 79,000 clones, around 80% of them singletons, with around 5.1% in the top ten. This specimen was peripheral blood, taken 44 weeks after starting pembrolizumab. The source of these receptors is an adult with mismatch repair-deficient cancer.

The V call is TRBV11-3, the J call TRBJ2-7, with D perhaps being TRBD1 or TRBD2 (5 bases each). Germline V CDR1 and CDR2: SGHNT, YENEEA. This CDR3 region has 14 residues. Trimming cost V 5 bases and J 2 bases, with 13 bases left between them. CDR3 nucleotides: TGTGCCAGCAGCCACCGGGACGTACCCTACGAGCAGTACTTC. It specifies CASSHRDVPYEQYF.

The V call is TRBV5-1, the J call TRBJ2-7; TRBD1 aligns across 7 bases. The CDR3 contains 14 residues. J gave up 5 bases and V 3 bases, and 8 bases lay outside the gene matches. Germline CDR1 and CDR2: SGHRS and YFSETQ. The CDR3 is CASSSGTERNEQYF. The CDR3 DNA is TGCGCCAGCAGCTCCGGGACAGAGAGAAACGAGCAGTACTTC. Full variable domain (missing parts from reference TRBV5-1 and TRBJ2-7): KAGVTQTPRYLIKTRGQQVTLSCSPISGHRSVSWYQQTPGQGLQFLFEYFSETQRNKGNFPGRFSGRQFSNSRSEMNVSTLELGDSALYLCASSSGTERNEQYFGPGTRLTVT.

The gene calls are TRBV9 and TRBJ2-1; D call uncertain. Trimming shortened V by 0 bases and J by 7 bases, and 11 bases separated the two germline ends. The germline CDR1 and CDR2 sequences are SGDLS and YYNGEE. CDR3 size: 14 residues. CDR3 protein: CASSVGTDLNEQFF. The CDR3 region has the DNA TGTGCCAGCAGCGTAGGTACAGACTTGAATGAGCAGTTCTTC.

A few counts support this clone. This sequence joins TRBV7-9 and TRBJ2-7; possible D gene TRBD2, 5 bases. V dropped 5 bases and J dropped 2 bases, with 7 bases sitting between them. The CDR3 spans 12 residues. The germline V gene has CDR1 SEHNR and CDR2 FQNEAQ (reference sequence). The CDR3 DNA reads TGTGCCAGCAGCGCCGGGGCCTACGAGCAGTACTTC. This gives the protein CASSAGAYEQYF.

The chain recombines TRBV9 with TRBJ2-1, with 10 positions matching TRBD2. With 2 bases clipped from V and 8 bases from J, the junction kept 7 bases outside the gene matches. The CDR3 covers 15 residues. Germline CDR1 and CDR2: SGDLS and YYNGEE. The CDR3, as DNA: TGTGCCAGCAGCGTTAATCCTAGCGGGAGCGATGAGCAGTTCTTC. Translating it yields CASSVNPSGSDEQFF.